This T cell receptor beta chain was observed in a study of shared clonotypes between healthy human individuals (TCRdb year 2020). Background on the whole study: The cohort comprised a couple of women and three men aged 18 to 49 years. Each donor's leukapheresis produced roughly between roughly 0.9 and 8.9 billion PBMCs. The study deeply sequenced blood TCR repertoires of about 5 healthy adults to estimate repertoire size and the extent of clonotype sharing between individuals. For each donor, three plates each were used for CD4 naive and CD4 memory, two plates were used for CD8 naive, and one plate was used for CD8 memory. Libraries were prepared and TCR repertoires were sequenced by different laboratories using diverse techniques, in order to increase sequencing depth and limit assay-specific biases. The research as a whole found: Pairwise subsampling led to the expectation that sequencing depth would affect the degree of clonotype sharing among donors. Compared with non-shared clonotypes, clonotypes shared by all four sorted-subset donors had higher generation probabilities. Sampling was restricted to blood, and TCR repertoires in tissues likely differ from the TCR repertoires found in blood. Even with the large sequencing depth, rarefaction of the sorted-subset datasets indicated that sequencing was incomplete. Across a handful of donors, around 5.4% of naive CD4, 3% to 4% of naive CD8, 2% to 2.5% of memory CD4, and 0.4% to 0.45% of memory CD8 clonotypes were shared. Estimated clonotype richness was generally larger for naive than for memory subsets. Because the study included only a small number of donors, the genetic and exposure-history diversity represented was limited.

Details on this clone: Its antigen is not yet known. Base qualities are not provided; no much larger clone lies one nucleotide away.

Donors were healthy HIV-negative adults with no recently reported acute infections or vaccinations. Every donor was a Caucasian adult living in Nashville, Tennessee, USA. CD4+ T cells were enriched by magnetic negative selection, after which naive cells were positively selected on CD45RA and the negative fraction was taken as the memory subset. Blood was collected by leukapheresis, and PBMCs were isolated by Ficoll-Histopaque density gradient centrifugation and then cryopreserved in liquid nitrogen vapor phase. Purity and quantity of every magnetically sorted T cell population were checked by analytical flow cytometry. Genomic DNA was isolated from each sorted fraction and quantified by UV absorbance on a Nanodrop 2000c. Using the deep immunoSEQ assay, multiplex PCR amplified TCR CDR3 regions from genomic DNA. Extracted genomic DNA from each cell subset was spread evenly across all wells of several immunoSEQ 96-well plates, with each plate serving as a replicate. For sorted subsets, 200 ng of genomic DNA, equivalent to 25,000 to 35,000 T cell genomes, went into each replicate PCR. The purified libraries were quantified using a Qubit 3.0 fluorometer, sized with a Bioanalyzer 2100, and then quantified again using the KAPA Library Quantification kit. Every immunoSEQ 96-well plate was sequenced on a dedicated single-read 150-cycle Illumina NextSeq 550 flow cell. The authors' analysis ran thus. Because the immunoSEQ output included only junctional sequences and no quality scores, the filtering could not be the same as the filtering used for full-length reads. To assign V/J genes and CDR3, sequences were annotated against IMGT germline references using PyIR, a Python wrapper for IgBLAST v1.9. Reads were filtered out if the reads had weak V/J assignments (E-value above 1e-6), no CDR3, stop codons, out-of-frame junctions, or ambiguous translated residues. V3J clonotypes were defined as sequences sharing the same inferred V gene, J gene, and CDR3 amino acid sequence. Percentage overlap between repertoires was calculated by dividing the number of shared unique clonotypes by the size of the smaller repertoire. Richness of each repertoire was evaluated using RTK rarefaction, the Chao1 estimator, and Recon v2.1 estimates of unobserved clonotypes. Generation probabilities were computed with OLGA for all TCRbeta clonotypes obtained by the gDNA method from several donors. As stored in TCRdb, this immuneACCESS dataset retains in-frame rearrangements with V and J assigned. A fraction of the clones does not appear; measured against another copy, unresolved V genes explain less than half of the discrepancy, and the remainder lacks a known reason. For V, J and clone size, that table is used; D and trimming come from the DNA. The sample table shows around 1 million clones, and around three quarters are seen once. The ten biggest clones cover roughly 1.5% of the sample.

The CDR3 contains 13 residues, cysteine and phenylalanine counted. Only the CDR3 part of the read is kept: 39 bases, read in frame from the first base. V loses 8 bases of germline sequence and J loses 7 bases, and the interval between the two ends is 18 bases. From the germline V gene, CDR1 is SGHAT and CDR2 is FQNNGV. Sequencing was performed on memory CD4+ T cells sorted from blood. This sample's cell subset or site label indicates: CD45RA-negative fraction. The chain is assembled from TRBV11-2 and TRBJ2-7, with TRBD2 tentatively as D gene (5 bases match). The receptor's source is a man between 18 and 35 years old in good health. The CDR3 here reads CASYLARGGEQYF. The nucleotide sequence is TGTGCCAGCTACCTCGCCCGGGGTGGAGAGCAGTACTTC.